This T cell receptor (beta chain) was identified during a study of OX40 agonist ivuxolimab in advanced cancers. General study results and limits: With doses of 0.1 to 3.0 mg/kg, CD4+ and CD8+ blood T cells had undergone clonal expansion by week 6.

The CDR3 is 15 amino acids. Trimming removed 1 base at V and 0 bases at J, with 5 bases between. CDR1 SGHNT and CDR2 YYREEE come from the germline V gene (reference sequence). A remark on this clone: Its antigen remains unknown.

The table came from immunoSEQ multiplex PCR; TCRdb's copy has only in-frame clones and leaves some out. The table has about 69,000 clones, approximately 93% seen once; the top ten hold about 0.29%. The sequences come from CD4+ or CD8+ T cells sorted from blood, collected in a trial of the OX40 agonist ivuxolimab. The rearrangement joins TRBV5-4 to TRBJ1-6; D not resolved. The sequence derives from an adult with an advanced solid tumor such as melanoma, head and neck, liver or kidney cancer. The CDR3, as DNA: TGTGCCAGCAGCTTGAGTAGCTCCTATAATTCACCCCTCCACTTT. Translation: CASSLSSSYNSPLHF.